This T cell receptor (beta chain) was observed in a study of PD-L1 blockade in urothelial cancer (dated by TCRdb to 2015 to 2018). In the study overall: All patients started therapy in about 2014 and received atezolizumab 1,200 mg intravenously every 3 weeks. Pretreatment blood TCR-seq was available for nearly 30 patients, at least one posttreatment blood collection was obtained for some 24 patients, and tumor TCR-seq was available for some 24 patients. Durable clinical benefit was achieved by nine patients but not by the remaining 20. An ECOG performance status of 0 or 1 was recorded for the patients, and 0 to 3 prior chemotherapy regimens had been received by the patients. About 85% of the roughly 29 patients were males with bladder-origin urothelial cancer, and 18 of 29 reported a prior smoking history. A median of about 140,000 T cells and 65,000 to 90,000 unique TCRs was obtained from blood samples, and a median clonality of approximately 0.086 was observed. TCR sequencing covered pretreatment tumor samples and matched, serially collected peripheral blood taken before and after atezolizumab treatment. Progression-free survival longer than 6 months counted as durable clinical benefit, and TCR features were additionally tested against both progression-free and overall survival. Whole exome sequencing and RNA sequencing of pretreatment tumors were performed alongside TCR sequencing in the same patients. The study, an exploratory multi-omic analysis, examined somatic, immune and clinical correlates of response to PD-L1 blockade with atezolizumab in urothelial cancer. Blood samples were analyzed at 3 weeks after treatment start (second dose) and at 6 weeks after treatment start. General findings and caveats noted by the study authors: At 3 weeks after the start of treatment, tumor-associated TCR clones in peripheral blood had expanded more in patients with durable benefit (n ≈ 24, p = 0.022). A pretreatment peripheral blood TCR clonality below the median was linked to improved progression-free and overall survival. Small sample size (n of about 30) and many exploratory analyses mean the results are intended to be hypothesis-generating.

Details on this clone: Its antigen has not been determined. Base quality data are lacking; no much larger clone is found one base away.

The trim is 2 bases for V and 6 bases for J, with a gap of 10 bases between the germline ends. The CDR3 holds 13 amino acids from the cysteine to the phenylalanine. The retained sequence is limited to the CDR3, 39 bases, with the frame set at the first base. CDR1 and CDR2 are drawn from the germline V gene: KGHSH, LQKENI. Each PCR received spiked-in synthetic TCR analog templates so that absolute template abundance could be estimated from read counts. The immunoSEQ assay used bias-controlled V and J gene primers to amplify TCRbeta CDR3 regions from genomic DNA. Rearranged TCRbeta segments were sequenced at approximately 20X coverage. On the authors' methods: Clustering was used to correct sequencing errors, and CDR3s were annotated against IMGT to assign V, D and J genes. Downstream analyses used only productive TCRbeta rearrangements, leaving out any out-of-frame or stop-codon sequences. To compute clonality, Shannon entropy was normalized by the log of the number of unique productive sequences and then subtracted from one. Fisher's exact test with Benjamini-Hochberg correction, at a threshold of adjusted p below 0.01, was used to find clones that differed between time points or between blood and tumor. TCRdb re-hosts the immuneACCESS table, in-frame sequences only. Its copies lack some clones; in the studies checked, an unresolved V gene accounts for under half of them, and the cause for the rest is not known. That table is the source of V, J and clone size, and D and trimming were worked out from the DNA. The sample table contains roughly 95,000 clones; only one count was recorded for about nine tenths of them. The ten largest clones represent more than 1.5% of the sample.

The time point label here, explained by the study, means: pretreatment peripheral blood. A cohort of about 27 patients with locally advanced or metastatic urothelial carcinoma, treated at Memorial Sloan Kettering on a trial protocol, was included. Peripheral blood mononuclear cells were collected from each patient pretreatment and during treatment, giving between 1 and 8 total time points per patient. The Qiagen DNeasy Blood extraction kit was used to purify genomic DNA from total PBMCs and tumor samples. PBMCs were collected pretreatment and during treatment, and were isolated and stored as previously described.

The TCR was taken from a man aged 55-75 years with urothelial cancer. The rearranged segments are TRBV18 and TRBJ1-1; the D segment cannot be called with confidence. This sample comprised PBMCs, obtained around atezolizumab (anti-PD-L1) treatment. CDR3 reads: CASSPKLGAEAFF. The nucleotide sequence is TGTGCCAGCTCACCAAAGCTCGGGGCTGAAGCTTTCTTT.